This TCR beta chain was sequenced in a study of tumor-infiltrating lymphocytes in primary liver carcinoma. Whole-study context: Male and female patients aged 30 to 69 years made up the cohort.

This clonotype appeared many times. Blood RNA was derived from unsorted whole blood, and germline DNA was extracted too. Donors were untreated and chronically infected with HBV. Before surgery, about 4 milliliters of EDTA blood were taken. Researchers generated TCR beta cDNA from about 500 ng of total RNA, relying on a constant-region primer. Libraries of TCR beta came from three nested multiplex PCR rounds with slightly modified ARM-PCR. TCRdb re-called the multiplex PCR reads through MiXCR, storing one row per CDR3 protein. The sample has hundreds of thousands of distinct CDR3 sequences; about three fifths are singletons. Sequencing was performed on peripheral blood. This receptor was identified in a woman aged 30 to 39 with primary liver carcinoma and hepatitis B virus infection.

For the CDR3, the DNA is TGTGCCAGCAGCTCAGGGGAATATGGCTACACCTTC. Translation: CASSSGEYGYTF. The V and J genes are TRBV11-2 and TRBJ1-2; D is perhaps TRBD1 (6 bases). This CDR3 spans 12 amino acids. V lost 4 bases and J 5 bases, leaving 8 bases between the germline ends. The germline CDR1 and CDR2 sequences are SGHAT and FQNNGV.